Sequencing of this TCR beta chain was carried out in a study of OX40 agonist ivuxolimab in advanced cancers. About the investigation overall: Ivuxolimab, which targeted the costimulatory receptor OX40 (CD134), was an agonistic, fully human IgG2 monoclonal antibody. Intravenous ivuxolimab was administered to patients every 2 weeks at six dose levels: 0.01, 0.1, 0.3, 1.5, 3 and 10 mg/kg. Three dose-escalation patients achieved partial responses, one with hepatocellular carcinoma and two with cutaneous melanoma. The purpose of peripheral TCRbeta sequencing was to test whether ivuxolimab changed TCR sequence diversity and led to clonal T-cell expansion. The monotherapy dose-escalation portion (N ≈ 55 patients) of the phase I ivuxolimab trial is reported in the paper. In the dose-escalation cohort, approximately 82% of patients were male, and the mean age was approximately 60 years with a range of roughly 20 to 79. Among the 52 dose-escalation patients, around 19 had hepatocellular carcinoma, around 15 melanoma, 9 renal cell carcinoma and 9 head and neck cancer. Patients were allowed to have had prior anti-PD-1, anti-PD-L1 or anti-CTLA-4 therapy, and more than 35% of the dose-escalation patients had been treated with checkpoint inhibitors. What the research found in general, with its limitations: After ivuxolimab, expanded clones were on average more numerous among CD8+ T cells than among CD4+ T cells. At doses from 0.1 to 3.0 mg/kg, clonal expansion was seen in both CD4+ and CD8+ blood T cells between baseline and week 6. Low levels of normalized T-cell clonal expansion were also seen in some patients who did not respond. In the 0.1-3.0 mg/kg groups, partial responders were among the patients with the lowest normalized peripheral clonal expansion, particularly in CD8+ T cells. Which antigens the clonally expanded peripheral T cells were specific for was not determined.

To sequence the TCRbeta CDR3 region, genomic DNA was isolated from the sorted cells. TCRbeta CDR3 regions were sequenced using the immunoSEQ Assay. This immuneACCESS table, as held by TCRdb, lists in-frame sequences with V and J called but not all clones. Of the missing ones, under half trace to an unresolved V gene in checked studies; the others have no known cause. This sample is represented by fewer than 25,000 clones; approximately 85% of them were singletons. The ten largest make up about 15% of the sample. Points on this clone: Its antigen specificity is not known. One base away there is no much larger clone; base qualities are not given.

The trial excluded patients who had a history of autoimmune disease or who were on systemic immunosuppression. In every dose cohort, peripheral blood was drawn for TCR sequencing at baseline, cycle 4 day 1, and cycle 7 day 1. The samples were taken from a phase I, first-in-human, multicenter, open-label dose-escalation trial of ivuxolimab. Adults with locally advanced or metastatic melanoma, renal cell carcinoma, hepatocellular carcinoma or head and neck squamous cell carcinoma were enrolled in the trial. Before TCR sequencing, CD4+ and CD8+ T cells were separately sorted from peripheral blood. From the cysteine up to the phenylalanine, the CDR3 has a length of 15 residues. Just the 45-base CDR3 DNA is kept, in frame starting at base 1. V lost 2 bases and J lost 2 bases, and the count of bases not matched to a germline gene is 4. Via the germline V gene (reference sequence), CDR1 is PRHDT and CDR2 FYEKMQ.

This receptor was taken from an adult with an advanced solid tumor such as melanoma, head and neck, liver or kidney cancer. Recombination joined TRBV13 with TRBJ2-3; TRBD1 fits 7 bases in the junction. This material consisted of CD4+ or CD8+ T cells sorted from blood, taken in a trial of the OX40 agonist ivuxolimab. The CDR3 region: CASSLRQGVTDTQYF. The DNA reads as follows: TGTGCCAGCAGCTTAAGACAGGGAGTCACAGATACGCAGTATTTT.